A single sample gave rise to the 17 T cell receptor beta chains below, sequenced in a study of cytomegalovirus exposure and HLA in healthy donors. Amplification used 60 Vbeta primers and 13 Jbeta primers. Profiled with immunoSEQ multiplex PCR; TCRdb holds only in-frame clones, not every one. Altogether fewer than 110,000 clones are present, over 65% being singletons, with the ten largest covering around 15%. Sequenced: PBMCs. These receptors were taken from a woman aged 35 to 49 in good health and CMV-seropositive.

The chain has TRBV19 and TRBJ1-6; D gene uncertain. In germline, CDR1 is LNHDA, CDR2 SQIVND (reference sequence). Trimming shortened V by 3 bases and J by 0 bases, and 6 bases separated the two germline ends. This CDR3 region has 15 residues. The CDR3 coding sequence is TGTGCCAGTAGTATGGCAGACTCCTATAATTCACCCCTCCACTTT. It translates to CASSMADSYNSPLHF.

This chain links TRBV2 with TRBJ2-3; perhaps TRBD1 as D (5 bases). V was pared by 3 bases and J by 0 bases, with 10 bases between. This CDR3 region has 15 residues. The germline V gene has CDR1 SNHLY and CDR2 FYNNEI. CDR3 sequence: CASSEFPGSTDTQYF. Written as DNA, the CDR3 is TGTGCCAGCAGTGAGTTTCCAGGGAGCACAGATACGCAGTATTTT.

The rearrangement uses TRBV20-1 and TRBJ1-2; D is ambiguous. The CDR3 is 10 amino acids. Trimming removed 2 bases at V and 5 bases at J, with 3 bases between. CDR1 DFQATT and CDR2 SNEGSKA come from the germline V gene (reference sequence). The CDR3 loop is CSARSYGYTF. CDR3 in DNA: TGCAGTGCTAGATCTTATGGCTACACCTTC.

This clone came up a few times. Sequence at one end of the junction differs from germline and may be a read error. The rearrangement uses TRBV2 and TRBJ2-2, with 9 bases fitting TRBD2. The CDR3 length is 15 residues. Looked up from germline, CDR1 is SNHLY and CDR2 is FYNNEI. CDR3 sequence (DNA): TGTGCCAGCAGTGAACTAGCGGGGAACATCGGGGAGCTGTTTTTT. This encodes CASSELAGNIGELFF.

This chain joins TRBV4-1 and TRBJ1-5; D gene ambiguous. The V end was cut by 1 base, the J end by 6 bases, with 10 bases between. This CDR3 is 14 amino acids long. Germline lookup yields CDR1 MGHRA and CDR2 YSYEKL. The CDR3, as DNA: TGCGCCAGCAGCCAAGGATCACGGGGTCAGCCCCAGCATTTT. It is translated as CASSQGSRGQPQHF.

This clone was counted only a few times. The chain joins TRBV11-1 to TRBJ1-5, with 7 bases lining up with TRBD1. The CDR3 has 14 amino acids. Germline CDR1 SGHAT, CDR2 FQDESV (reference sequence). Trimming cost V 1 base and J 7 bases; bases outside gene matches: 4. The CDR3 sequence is CASSLDRGGQPQHF. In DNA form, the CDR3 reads TGTGCCAGCAGCTTAGACAGGGGTGGACAGCCCCAGCATTTT.

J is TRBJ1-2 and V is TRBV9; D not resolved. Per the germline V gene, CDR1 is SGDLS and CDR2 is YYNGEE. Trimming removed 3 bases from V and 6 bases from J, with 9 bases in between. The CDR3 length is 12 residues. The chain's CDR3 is CASSAKKNGYTF. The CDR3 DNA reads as TGTGCCAGCAGCGCTAAAAAGAATGGCTACACCTTC.

In nucleotides, the CDR3 is TGCGCCAGCAGACTAGCTATCCAAGAGACCCAGTACTTC. Protein product: CASRLAIQETQYF. The chain carries TRBV5-1 and TRBJ2-5; D may be TRBD2 (6 bases). The CDR3 consists of 13 residues. V dropped 5 bases and J dropped 1 base, with 9 bases sitting between them. In germline, CDR1 is SGHRS, CDR2 YFSETQ.

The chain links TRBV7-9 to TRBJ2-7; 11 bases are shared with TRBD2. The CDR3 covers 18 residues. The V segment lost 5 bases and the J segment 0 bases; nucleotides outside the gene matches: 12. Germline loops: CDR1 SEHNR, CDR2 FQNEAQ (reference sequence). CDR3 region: CASSPRSSGGITSYEQYF. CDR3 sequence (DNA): TGTGCCAGCAGCCCGCGATCTAGCGGGGGGATAACCTCCTACGAGCAGTACTTC.

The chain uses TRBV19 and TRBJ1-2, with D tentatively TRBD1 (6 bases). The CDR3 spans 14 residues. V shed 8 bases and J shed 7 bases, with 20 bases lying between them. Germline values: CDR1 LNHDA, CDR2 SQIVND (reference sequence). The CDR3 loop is CASLDSLGLGGYTF. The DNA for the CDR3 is TGTGCCAGTTTGGACAGTTTAGGTCTGGGTGGCTACACCTTC.

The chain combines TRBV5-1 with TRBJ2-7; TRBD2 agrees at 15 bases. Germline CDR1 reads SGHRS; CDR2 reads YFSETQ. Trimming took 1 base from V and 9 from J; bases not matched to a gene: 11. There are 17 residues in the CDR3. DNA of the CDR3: TGCGCCAGCAGCTTGTGGACTAGCGGGGGGGTACAAGTCGGGCAGTACTTC. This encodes CASSLWTSGGVQVGQYF.

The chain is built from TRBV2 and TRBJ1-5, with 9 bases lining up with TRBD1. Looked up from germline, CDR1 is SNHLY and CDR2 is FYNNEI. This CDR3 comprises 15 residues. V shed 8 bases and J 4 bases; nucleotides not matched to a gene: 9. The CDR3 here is CASLKDRGGNQPQHF. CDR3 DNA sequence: TGTGCCAGCCTAAAGGACAGGGGTGGTAATCAGCCCCAGCATTTT.

The CDR3 DNA reads as TGTGCCAGCACCGGAGACAATCAGCCCCAGCATTTT. Amino acid sequence: CASTGDNQPQHF. The rearrangement links TRBV2 to TRBJ1-5; D gene unclear. Trimming removed 7 bases at V and 3 bases at J, with 7 bases between. This CDR3 has 12 residues. Per germline, CDR1 SNHLY and CDR2 FYNNEI.

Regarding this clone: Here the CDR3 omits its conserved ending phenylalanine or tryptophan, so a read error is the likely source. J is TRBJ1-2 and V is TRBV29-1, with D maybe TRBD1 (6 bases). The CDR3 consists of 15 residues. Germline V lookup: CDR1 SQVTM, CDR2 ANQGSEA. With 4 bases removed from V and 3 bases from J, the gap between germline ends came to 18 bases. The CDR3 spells CSVGNSQGDYYGYTV. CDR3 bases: TGCAGCGTTGGAAATTCACAGGGTGATTACTATGGCTACACCGTC.

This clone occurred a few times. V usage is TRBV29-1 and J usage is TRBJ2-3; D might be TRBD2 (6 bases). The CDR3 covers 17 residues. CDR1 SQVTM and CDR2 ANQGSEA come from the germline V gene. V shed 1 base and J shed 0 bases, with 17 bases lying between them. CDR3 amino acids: CSVEGPYGGPSTDTQYF. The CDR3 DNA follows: TGCAGCGTTGAAGGTCCCTACGGGGGACCTAGCACAGATACGCAGTATTTT.

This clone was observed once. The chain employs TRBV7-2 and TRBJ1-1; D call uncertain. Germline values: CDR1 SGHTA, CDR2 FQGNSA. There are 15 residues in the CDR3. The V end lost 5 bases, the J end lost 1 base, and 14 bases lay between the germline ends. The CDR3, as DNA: TGTGCCAGCAGCCCGTTCCCCCGAGGGAACACTGAAGCTTTCTTT. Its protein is CASSPFPRGNTEAFF. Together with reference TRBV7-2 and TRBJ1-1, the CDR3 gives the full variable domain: GAGVSQSPSNKVTEKGKDVELRCDPISGHTALYWYRQSLGQGLEFLIYFQGNSAPDKSGLPSDRFSAERTGGSVSTLTIQRTQQEDSAVYLCASSPFPRGNTEAFFGQGTRLTVV.

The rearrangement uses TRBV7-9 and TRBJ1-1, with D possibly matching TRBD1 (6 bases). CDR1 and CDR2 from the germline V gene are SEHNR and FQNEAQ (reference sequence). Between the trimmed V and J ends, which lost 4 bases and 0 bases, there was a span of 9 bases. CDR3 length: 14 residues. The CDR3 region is CASSSRQVNTEAFF. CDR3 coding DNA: TGTGCCAGCAGCTCCCGACAGGTGAACACTGAAGCTTTCTTT.